The source of this TCR beta chain is a study of blood T cells in healthy people across ages. For the study at large: Template switching retrieved approximately one barcoded beta molecule for each two T cells. Study results and limitations: Long-lived donors exceeded aged donors in naive CD4+ cells and diversity.

PCR was performed a second time for roughly 6 to 12 cycles using a sample-barcoded 5' primer and a J-beta primer mix. Any given sample supplied a minimum of 2.5 million CDR3-containing paired-end reads. One entry per CDR3 protein results from TCRdb running MiXCR on the 5' RACE reads. The repertoire holds some 1.4 million distinct CDR3 sequences, with approximately 42% as singletons. Deletions cut 4 bases from V and 5 bases from J, with 21 bases between. The CDR3 covers 16 residues. Germline CDR1 SEHNR, CDR2 FQNEAQ (reference sequence). Points on this clonotype: Its specificity is not known.

Total RNA, at least 5.5 micrograms per sample, was extracted from PBMCs. The chain couples TRBV7-9 to TRBJ2-7; a weak D match, TRBD2 (6 bases). The sequence derives from a woman aged 18 to 35 in good health. The sample taken for sequencing was blood. The CDR3 DNA reads TGTGCCAGCAGCTCCCCTGGAGGGGTCCAGAGGGACGAGCAGTACTTC. The encoded protein is CASSSPGGVQRDEQYF. The whole variable domain, remainder taken from reference TRBV7-9 and TRBJ2-7, is DTGVSQNPRHKITKRGQNVTFRCDPISEHNRLYWYRQTLGQGPEFLTYFQNEAQLEKSRLLSDRFSAERPKGSFSTLEIQRTEQGDSAMYLCASSSPGGVQRDEQYFGPGTRLTVT.